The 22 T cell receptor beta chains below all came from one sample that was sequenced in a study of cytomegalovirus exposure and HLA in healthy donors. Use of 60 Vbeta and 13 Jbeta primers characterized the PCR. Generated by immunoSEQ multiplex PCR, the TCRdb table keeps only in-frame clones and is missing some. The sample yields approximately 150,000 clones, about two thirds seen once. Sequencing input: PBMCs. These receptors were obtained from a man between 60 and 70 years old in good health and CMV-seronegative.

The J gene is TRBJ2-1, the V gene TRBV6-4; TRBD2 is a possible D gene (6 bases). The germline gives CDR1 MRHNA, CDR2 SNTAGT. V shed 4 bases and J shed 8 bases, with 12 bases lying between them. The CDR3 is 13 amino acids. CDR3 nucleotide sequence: TGTGCCAGCAGTGTTCGGGAGACCTATGAGCAGTTCTTC. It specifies CASSVRETYEQFF.

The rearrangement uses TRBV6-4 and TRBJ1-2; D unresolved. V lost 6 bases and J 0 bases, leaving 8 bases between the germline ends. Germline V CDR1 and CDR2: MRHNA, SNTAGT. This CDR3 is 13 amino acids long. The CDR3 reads CASSHGSNYGYTF. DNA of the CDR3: TGTGCCAGCAGCCACGGGTCTAACTATGGCTACACCTTC.

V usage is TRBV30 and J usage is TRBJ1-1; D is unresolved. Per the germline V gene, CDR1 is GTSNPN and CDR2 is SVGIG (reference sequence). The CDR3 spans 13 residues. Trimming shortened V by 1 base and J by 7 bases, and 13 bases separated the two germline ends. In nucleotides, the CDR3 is TGTGCCTGGAGTGCAGCGGGCCTCGGTGAAGCTTTCTTT. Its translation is CAWSAAGLGEAFF. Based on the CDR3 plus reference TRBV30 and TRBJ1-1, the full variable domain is SQTIHQWPATLVQPVGSPLSLECTVEGTSNPNLYWYRQAAGRGLQLLFYSVGIGQISSEVPQNLSASRPQDRQFILSSKKLLLSDSGFYLCAWSAAGLGEAFFGQGTRLTVV.

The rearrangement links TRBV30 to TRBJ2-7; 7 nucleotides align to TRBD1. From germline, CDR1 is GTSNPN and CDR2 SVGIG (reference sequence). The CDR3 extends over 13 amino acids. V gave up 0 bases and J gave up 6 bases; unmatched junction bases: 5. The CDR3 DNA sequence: TGTGCCTGGAGTGTCGCCAGGGGGAGCGAGCAGTACTTC. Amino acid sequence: CAWSVARGSEQYF.

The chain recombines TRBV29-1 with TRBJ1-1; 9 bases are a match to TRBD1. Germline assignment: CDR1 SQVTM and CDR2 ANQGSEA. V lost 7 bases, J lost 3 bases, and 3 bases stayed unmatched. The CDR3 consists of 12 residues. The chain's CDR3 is CSGGDRDTEAFF. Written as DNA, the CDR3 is TGCAGCGGGGGGGACAGGGACACTGAAGCTTTCTTT. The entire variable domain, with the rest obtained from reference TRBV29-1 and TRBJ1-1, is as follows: SAVISQKPSRDICQRGTSLTIQCQVDSQVTMMFWYRQQPGQSLTLIATANQGSEATYESGFVIDKFPISRPNLTFSTLTVSNMSPEDSSIYLCSGGDRDTEAFFGQGTRLTVV.

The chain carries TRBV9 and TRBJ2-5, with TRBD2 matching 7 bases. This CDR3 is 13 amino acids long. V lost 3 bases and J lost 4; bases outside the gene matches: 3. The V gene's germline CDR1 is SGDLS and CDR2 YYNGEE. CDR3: CASSASGTETQYF. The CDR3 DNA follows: TGTGCCAGCAGCGCTAGCGGAACAGAGACCCAGTACTTC.

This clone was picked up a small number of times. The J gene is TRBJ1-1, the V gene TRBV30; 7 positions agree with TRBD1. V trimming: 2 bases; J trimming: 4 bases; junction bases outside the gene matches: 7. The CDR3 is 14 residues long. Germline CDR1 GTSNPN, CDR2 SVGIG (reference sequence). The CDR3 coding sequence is TGTGCCTGGAGTACCCGGACAGGCCGCACTGAAGCTTTCTTT. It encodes CAWSTRTGRTEAFF.

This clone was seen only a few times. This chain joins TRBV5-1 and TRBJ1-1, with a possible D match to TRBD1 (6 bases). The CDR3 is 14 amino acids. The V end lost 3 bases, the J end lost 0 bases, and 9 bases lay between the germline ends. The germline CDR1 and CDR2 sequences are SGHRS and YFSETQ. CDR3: CASSSRGMNTEAFF. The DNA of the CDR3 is TGCGCCAGCAGCTCCAGGGGCATGAACACTGAAGCTTTCTTT. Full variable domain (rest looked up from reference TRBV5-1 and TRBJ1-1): KAGVTQTPRYLIKTRGQQVTLSCSPISGHRSVSWYQQTPGQGLQFLFEYFSETQRNKGNFPGRFSGRQFSNSRSEMNVSTLELGDSALYLCASSSRGMNTEAFFGQGTRLTVV.

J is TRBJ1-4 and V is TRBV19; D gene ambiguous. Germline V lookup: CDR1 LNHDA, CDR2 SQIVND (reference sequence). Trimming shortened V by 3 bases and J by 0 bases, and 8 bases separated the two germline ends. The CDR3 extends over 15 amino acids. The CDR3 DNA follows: TGTGCCAGTAGTATCCCCCGTGCAACTAATGAAAAACTGTTTTTT. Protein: CASSIPRATNEKLFF.

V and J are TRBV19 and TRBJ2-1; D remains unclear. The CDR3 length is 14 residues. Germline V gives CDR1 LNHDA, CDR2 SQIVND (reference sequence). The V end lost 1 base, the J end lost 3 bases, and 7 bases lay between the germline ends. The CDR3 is CASSIALFYNEQFF. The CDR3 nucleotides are TGTGCCAGTAGTATAGCCTTGTTCTACAATGAGCAGTTCTTC.

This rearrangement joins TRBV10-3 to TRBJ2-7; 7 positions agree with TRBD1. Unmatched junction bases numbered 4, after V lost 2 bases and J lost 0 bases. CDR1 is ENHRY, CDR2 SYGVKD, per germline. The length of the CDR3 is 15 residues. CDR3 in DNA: TGTGCCATCAGTGAGGTGACAGGGAGCTCCTACGAGCAGTACTTC. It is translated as CAISEVTGSSYEQYF.

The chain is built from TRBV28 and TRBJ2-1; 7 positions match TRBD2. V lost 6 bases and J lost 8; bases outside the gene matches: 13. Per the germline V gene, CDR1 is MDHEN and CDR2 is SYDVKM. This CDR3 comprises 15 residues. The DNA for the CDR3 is TGTGCCAGCAGCCAACTAGCGCCGACGTCCGATGAGCAGTTCTTC. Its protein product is CASSQLAPTSDEQFF.

CDR3 region: CASRRTGWSPDEQFF. The DNA of the CDR3 is TGTGCCAGCAGAAGGACAGGGTGGTCTCCGGATGAGCAGTTCTTC. The J gene is TRBJ2-1, the V gene TRBV27, with TRBD1 identical over 8 bases. J gave up 8 bases and V 6 bases, and 12 bases lay outside the gene matches. The CDR3 spans 15 residues. The germline gives CDR1 MNHEY, CDR2 SMNVEV (reference sequence).

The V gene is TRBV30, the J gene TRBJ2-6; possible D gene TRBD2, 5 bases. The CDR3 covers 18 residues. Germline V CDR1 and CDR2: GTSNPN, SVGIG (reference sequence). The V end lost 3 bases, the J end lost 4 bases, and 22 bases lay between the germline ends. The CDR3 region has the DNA TGTGCCTGGAGGAAGCAGAGGGTAGGAGTTTCGGGGGCCAACGTCCTGACTTTC. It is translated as CAWRKQRVGVSGANVLTF.

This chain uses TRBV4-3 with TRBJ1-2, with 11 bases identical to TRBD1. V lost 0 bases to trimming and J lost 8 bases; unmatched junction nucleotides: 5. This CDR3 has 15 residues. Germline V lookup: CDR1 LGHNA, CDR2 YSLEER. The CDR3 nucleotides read TGCGCCAGCAGCCAAGATGGGACAGGGGGGGACGGCTACACCTTC. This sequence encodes CASSQDGTGGDGYTF.

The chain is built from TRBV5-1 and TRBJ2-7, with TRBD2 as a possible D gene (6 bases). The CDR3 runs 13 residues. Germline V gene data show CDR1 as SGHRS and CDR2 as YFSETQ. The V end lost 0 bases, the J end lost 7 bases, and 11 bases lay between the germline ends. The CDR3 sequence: CASSLGERAEQYF. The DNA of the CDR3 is TGCGCCAGCAGCTTGGGGGAGCGGGCTGAGCAGTACTTC.

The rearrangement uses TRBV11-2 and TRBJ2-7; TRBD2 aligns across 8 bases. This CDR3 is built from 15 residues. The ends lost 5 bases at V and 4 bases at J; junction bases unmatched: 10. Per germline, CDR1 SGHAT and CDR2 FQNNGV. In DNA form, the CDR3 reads TGTGCCAGCAGCATAAGGACTAGCAGTGGATACGAGCAGTACTTC. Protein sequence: CASSIRTSSGYEQYF.

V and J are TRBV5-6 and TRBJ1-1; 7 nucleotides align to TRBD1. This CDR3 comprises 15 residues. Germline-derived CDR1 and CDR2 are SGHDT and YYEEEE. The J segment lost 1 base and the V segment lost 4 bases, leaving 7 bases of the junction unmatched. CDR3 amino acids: CASSPTDRENTEAFF. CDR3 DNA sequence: TGTGCCAGCAGCCCAACAGACAGGGAGAACACTGAAGCTTTCTTT.

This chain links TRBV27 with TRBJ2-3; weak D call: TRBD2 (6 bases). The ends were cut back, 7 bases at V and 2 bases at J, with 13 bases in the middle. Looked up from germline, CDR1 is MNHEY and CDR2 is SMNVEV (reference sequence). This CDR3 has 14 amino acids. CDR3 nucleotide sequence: TGTGCCAGCACCCCGGGGGATGACACAGATACGCAGTATTTT. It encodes CASTPGDDTDTQYF.

The chain's CDR3 is CASSLGAGLTYEQYF. CDR3 nucleotide sequence: TGTGCCAGCAGCTTAGGTGCGGGACTAACCTACGAGCAGTACTTC. J is TRBJ2-7 and V is TRBV7-9; 7 positions agree with TRBD2. Germline lookup yields CDR1 SEHNR and CDR2 FQNEAQ (reference sequence). Trimming at V came to 1 base and at J to 2 bases, leaving 5 bases not matched to a gene. The CDR3 sequence is 15 residues long. The full variable domain, in which reference TRBV7-9 and TRBJ2-7 provide the parts outside the CDR3, is DTGVSQNPRHKITKRGQNVTFRCDPISEHNRLYWYRQTLGQGPEFLTYFQNEAQLEKSRLLSDRFSAERPKGSFSTLEIQRTEQGDSAMYLCASSLGAGLTYEQYFGPGTRLTVT.

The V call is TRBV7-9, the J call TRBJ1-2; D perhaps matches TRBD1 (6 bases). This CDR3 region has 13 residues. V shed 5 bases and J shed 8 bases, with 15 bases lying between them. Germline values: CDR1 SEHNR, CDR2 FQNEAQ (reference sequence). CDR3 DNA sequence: TGTGCCAGCAGCCCGGCCAGGGGCTGGGGCTACACCTTC. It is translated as CASSPARGWGYTF.

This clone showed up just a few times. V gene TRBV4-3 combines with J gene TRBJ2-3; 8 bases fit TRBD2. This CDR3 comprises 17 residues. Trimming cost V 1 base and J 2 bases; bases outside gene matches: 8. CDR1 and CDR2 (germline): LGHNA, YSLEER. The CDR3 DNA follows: TGCGCCAGCAGCCAAGTAGCTGCGGGAGGATCCACAGATACGCAGTATTTT. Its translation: CASSQVAAGGSTDTQYF.